The next 19 T cell receptor beta chains were all read from a single sample in a study of blood T cell repertoires in COVID-19. Sequencing was performed with immunoSEQ multiplex PCR; in TCRdb, only in-frame clones are kept and a portion is missing. The sample shows under 110,000 clones, around 87% of them seen only once. The specimen sequenced was peripheral blood. These receptor sequences come from a woman younger than 45 with acute or convalescent COVID-19.

The chain recombines TRBV10-3 with TRBJ2-1, with 8 bases that match TRBD2. The CDR3 extends over 14 amino acids. CDR1 is ENHRY and CDR2 is SYGVKD in the germline V gene. V gave up 7 bases and J gave up 9 bases; unmatched junction bases: 11. CDR3 residues: CAIKDPGGPGEQFF. Written as DNA, the CDR3 is TGTGCCATCAAGGACCCGGGGGGGCCGGGTGAGCAGTTCTTC.

This clone was recorded once. The rearrangement joins TRBV5-1 to TRBJ2-2; 11 bases fit TRBD2. Losses at the gene ends were 3 bases for V and 7 bases for J; bases not matched to a gene: 11. The CDR3 is 17 residues long. Germline V lookup: CDR1 SGHRS, CDR2 YFSETQ. CDR3 nucleotide sequence: TGCGCCAGCAGCTATAGCCGCCTAGCGGGGGGCAACGGGGAGCTGTTTTTT. Protein: CASSYSRLAGGNGELFF. Full variable domain (rest looked up from reference TRBV5-1 and TRBJ2-2): KAGVTQTPRYLIKTRGQQVTLSCSPISGHRSVSWYQQTPGQGLQFLFEYFSETQRNKGNFPGRFSGRQFSNSRSEMNVSTLELGDSALYLCASSYSRLAGGNGELFFGEGSRLTVL.

The rearrangement links TRBV5-1 to TRBJ1-3; D may be TRBD1 (5 bases). Trimming pared 0 bases from V and 1 base from J, leaving 8 bases between. CDR3 length equals 15 residues. The germline V gene encodes CDR1 SGHRS and CDR2 YFSETQ. CDR3 sequence reads: CASSLAGRSGNTIYF. DNA of the CDR3: TGCGCCAGCAGCTTGGCAGGGAGGTCTGGAAACACCATATATTTT. The full variable domain, with the rest looked up from reference TRBV5-1 and TRBJ1-3, is KAGVTQTPRYLIKTRGQQVTLSCSPISGHRSVSWYQQTPGQGLQFLFEYFSETQRNKGNFPGRFSGRQFSNSRSEMNVSTLELGDSALYLCASSLAGRSGNTIYFGEGSWLTVV.

This sequence joins TRBV2 and TRBJ1-2, with D possibly TRBD1 on 6 matching bases. Per the germline V gene, CDR1 is SNHLY and CDR2 is FYNNEI. Between the trimmed V and J ends, which lost 4 bases and 3 bases, there was a span of 9 bases. The CDR3 runs 13 residues. The CDR3 nucleotides read TGTGCCAGCAGTGCGGACAGTGACTATGGCTACACCTTC. It encodes CASSADSDYGYTF.

The CDR3 bases are TGTGCCAGTAGCCCCGAGGGGGGGCAGGGGAGCAATCAGCCCCAGCATTTT. Its translation is CASSPEGGQGSNQPQHF. The J gene is TRBJ1-5, the V gene TRBV19, with TRBD1 as a possible D gene (6 bases). The length of the CDR3 is 17 residues. Trimming took off 6 bases at V and 1 base at J, with 19 bases between the two ends. Germline V lookup: CDR1 LNHDA, CDR2 SQIVND (reference sequence).

There are a few counts of this clone. The V and J genes are TRBV30 and TRBJ1-2; 9 positions match TRBD1. Germline V gives CDR1 GTSNPN, CDR2 SVGIG (reference sequence). This CDR3 has 11 amino acids. Trimming removed 5 bases from V and 6 bases from J; junction bases left unmatched: 1. As DNA, the CDR3 is TGTGCCTGGTACAGGGGGCATGGCTACACCTTC. It yields the protein CAWYRGHGYTF.

The V and J genes are TRBV5-1 and TRBJ1-1; D is unresolved. The V and J ends lost 2 bases and 1 base respectively, with 9 bases between them. CDR1 and CDR2 (germline): SGHRS, YFSETQ. This CDR3 has 14 residues. This chain's CDR3 is CASSFGTGNTEAFF. CDR3 bases: TGCGCCAGCAGCTTCGGTACGGGGAACACTGAAGCTTTCTTT.

The chain recombines TRBV20-1 with TRBJ1-1; D is undetermined. CDR1 is DFQATT and CDR2 is SNEGSKA in the germline V gene (reference sequence). V was trimmed by 0 bases and J by 7 bases, leaving 6 bases between them. The length of the CDR3 is 11 residues. CDR3 loop: CSARDFLEAFF. The DNA of the CDR3 is TGCAGTGCTAGAGATTTTCTTGAAGCTTTCTTT.

This clone occurred a few times. V usage is TRBV5-1 and J usage is TRBJ1-2; D gene ambiguous. Trimming shortened V by 2 bases and J by 8 bases, and 13 bases separated the two germline ends. CDR1 SGHRS and CDR2 YFSETQ come from the germline V gene. The CDR3 has 13 residues. The CDR3 DNA reads as TGCGCCAGCAGCTTCTCTGGGGAGGAGGGCTACACCTTC. Translated, it gives CASSFSGEEGYTF.

The chain uses TRBV19 and TRBJ2-7; 10 positions agree with TRBD2. The CDR3 length is 15 residues. From germline, CDR1 is LNHDA and CDR2 SQIVND (reference sequence). The junction had 6 bases not matched to a gene; V was cut back by 3 bases and J by 4 bases. CDR3 DNA: TGTGCCAGTAGTATGATTGGGACTAGCGAGTACGAGCAGTACTTC. Amino acids: CASSMIGTSEYEQYF.

This chain uses TRBV15 with TRBJ1-2; 7 bases match TRBD1. V shed 4 bases, J shed 3 bases, and the junction held 11 bases outside the gene matches. The germline gives CDR1 LNHNV, CDR2 YYDKDF (reference sequence). This CDR3 has 16 residues. The CDR3: CATSMGDGQADYGYTF. Written as DNA, the CDR3 is TGTGCCACCAGCATGGGCGATGGACAGGCCGACTATGGCTACACCTTC.

Details on this clone: In the same sample, other DNA sequences code for this CDR3. The chain combines TRBV5-1 with TRBJ2-1; 10 bases fit TRBD2. The V segment lost 5 bases and the J segment 3 bases; nucleotides outside the gene matches: 5. The CDR3 runs to 15 residues. Germline V CDR1 and CDR2: SGHRS, YFSETQ. The CDR3 sequence: CASRSIAGGYNEQFF. DNA of the CDR3: TGCGCCAGCAGATCAATAGCGGGGGGCTACAATGAGCAGTTCTTC.

This chain connects TRBV11-2 to TRBJ2-1; 10 bases are shared with TRBD2. The V gene's germline CDR1 is SGHAT and CDR2 FQNNGV. The CDR3 has 13 amino acids. The trim removed 5 bases at V and 9 bases at J, leaving 4 bases unmatched. CDR3 protein: CASSLAGVVEQFF. CDR3 DNA sequence: TGTGCCAGCAGCCTAGCGGGGGTCGTTGAGCAGTTCTTC.

CDR3 region: CAISESIAGGLGTQYF. The CDR3 bases are TGTGCCATCAGTGAGTCGATAGCGGGGGGGCTTGGTACGCAGTATTTT. The chain links TRBV10-3 to TRBJ2-3, with TRBD2 matching over 11 bases. CDR3 length equals 16 residues. Germline CDR1 is ENHRY and CDR2 is SYGVKD. V was pared by 0 bases and J by 8 bases, with 7 bases of the junction left unmatched.

The chain recombines TRBV2 with TRBJ2-1, with 8 nucleotides matching TRBD2. CDR3 length: 15 amino acids. J was trimmed by 7 bases and V by 2 bases; bases with no gene match: 7. CDR1 SNHLY and CDR2 FYNNEI come from the germline V gene. CDR3 sequence: CASSEYREGPNEQFF. In nucleotides, the CDR3 is TGTGCCAGCAGTGAATACCGGGAGGGACCTAATGAGCAGTTCTTC.

The chain uses TRBV5-1 and TRBJ1-4; 8 positions match TRBD1. V trimming: 1 base; J trimming: 7 bases; junction bases outside the gene matches: 3. The germline gives CDR1 SGHRS, CDR2 YFSETQ. This CDR3 has 14 amino acids. The CDR3 nucleotides are TGCGCCAGCAGCTTGTGGACAGGGAGTGAAAAACTGTTTTTT. Protein sequence: CASSLWTGSEKLFF.

V gene TRBV5-1 combines with J gene TRBJ2-7; 9 nucleotides match TRBD1. There are 15 residues in the CDR3. Germline values: CDR1 SGHRS, CDR2 YFSETQ. The V gene end was trimmed by 4 bases and the J gene end by 5 bases; junction bases not matched to a gene: 10. The CDR3 DNA follows: TGCGCCAGCAGCCAAAGACAGGGGGGGGTCCACGAGCAGTACTTC. Translating it yields CASSQRQGGVHEQYF.

The V call is TRBV2, the J call TRBJ1-2; D unclear. Germline V CDR1 and CDR2: SNHLY, FYNNEI. The CDR3 is 11 residues long. V was shortened by 5 bases and J by 3 bases, with 4 bases between the two germline ends. In DNA, the CDR3 is TGTGCCAGCAGTCCCTACTATGGCTACACCTTC. Its translation is CASSPYYGYTF.

The rearrangement links TRBV9 to TRBJ2-1; 7 bases are a match to TRBD1. With 0 bases clipped from V and 6 bases from J, the junction kept 12 bases outside the gene matches. The CDR3 covers 17 residues. The germline gives CDR1 SGDLS, CDR2 YYNGEE. This chain's CDR3 is CASSVGEGAPGGNEQFF. In DNA form, the CDR3 reads TGTGCCAGCAGCGTAGGCGAGGGGGCGCCGGGTGGCAATGAGCAGTTCTTC.